One sample yielded the 19 T cell receptor beta chains listed below, sequenced in a study of vaccination and CD4 T cells after COVID-19. Researchers used the Oncomine TCR Beta short-read assay to sequence DNA from cultured CD4+ T cells. TCRdb analysed the PCR reads with MiXCR anew, one entry per CDR3 protein. The table includes 18,000 or so distinct CDR3 sequences, around 60% detected once. No antigen has been assigned to these receptors. Treatment denoted: roughly 10-day PBMC culture with coronavirus spike peptide pools or control peptides (ViraFEST assay). Specimen: CD4+ T cells from blood, cultured in vitro. Receptor source: a human donor who had recovered from COVID-19.

The genes are TRBV7-6 and TRBJ1-1, with D unresolved. Per the germline V gene, CDR1 is SGHVS and CDR2 is FNYEAQ. The CDR3 covers 14 residues. V gave up 6 bases and J gave up 2 bases, with 13 bases separating them. CDR3: CASSRGQRNTEAFF. In DNA form, the CDR3 reads TGTGCCAGCAGTCGAGGGCAGCGAAACACTGAAGCTTTCTTT.

J is TRBJ2-3 and V is TRBV11-3; unclear D gene. The CDR3 extends over 12 amino acids. V lost 5 bases to trimming and J lost 3 bases, with 6 bases between them. The germline gives CDR1 SGHNT, CDR2 YENEEA. As DNA, the CDR3 is TGTGCCAGCAGCCTAGTAACAGATACGCAGTATTTT. It encodes CASSLVTDTQYF.

This clonotype was detected only a few times. The gene calls are TRBV28 and TRBJ1-2; TRBD1 agrees at 7 bases. This CDR3 has 14 amino acids. Germline assignment: CDR1 MDHEN and CDR2 SYDVKM. The ends lost 7 bases at V and 1 base at J; junction bases unmatched: 6. CDR3 bases: TGTGCCAGCACGGGACAGCCTAGTAACTATGGCTACACCTTC. Translating gives CASTGQPSNYGYTF.

The chain links TRBV6-5 to TRBJ1-1; no clear D gene. V was trimmed by 4 bases and J by 4 bases, leaving 13 bases between them. The length of the CDR3 is 14 residues. Germline V lookup: CDR1 MNHEY, CDR2 SVGAGI. CDR3 amino acids: CASSFTQMGTEAFF. For the CDR3, the DNA is TGTGCCAGCAGTTTCACACAGATGGGCACTGAAGCTTTCTTT.

The chain recombines TRBV7-2 with TRBJ2-5; D gene ambiguous. V was shortened by 4 bases and J by 0 bases, with 3 bases between the two germline ends. CDR1 is SGHTA, CDR2 FQGNSA, per germline. This CDR3 is 12 amino acids long. CDR3 in amino acids: CASSSNQETQYF. The CDR3 nucleotides read TGTGCCAGCAGCTCAAACCAAGAGACCCAGTACTTC. The variable domain in full, with the rest retrieved from reference TRBV7-2 and TRBJ2-5, is GAGVSQSPSNKVTEKGKDVELRCDPISGHTALYWYRQSLGQGLEFLIYFQGNSAPDKSGLPSDRFSAERTGGSVSTLTIQRTQQEDSAVYLCASSSNQETQYFGPGTRLLVL.

The chain carries TRBV5-4 and TRBJ2-5; TRBD1 or TRBD2 may be the D gene (5 bases each). The V end was cut by 3 bases, the J end by 5 bases, with 17 bases between. The germline gives CDR1 SGHNT, CDR2 YYREEE (reference sequence). This CDR3 is 15 amino acids long. The CDR3 nucleotides read TGTGCCAGCAGCTCGGGAACCGGGAAGGGGGAGACCCAGTACTTC. It yields the protein CASSSGTGKGETQYF. Supplemented by reference TRBV5-4 and TRBJ2-5, the full variable domain reads ETGVTQSPTHLIKTRGQQVTLRCSSQSGHNTVSWYQQALGQGPQFIFQYYREEENGRGNFPPRFSGLQFPNYSSELNVNALELDDSALYLCASSSGTGKGETQYFGPGTRLLVL.

This chain's CDR3 is CASSVLAGGQGDTQYF. Written as DNA, the CDR3 is TGTGCCAGCAGCGTACTAGCGGGAGGGCAGGGGGATACGCAGTATTTT. The J gene is TRBJ2-3, the V gene TRBV7-8; 13 bases agree with TRBD2. The V gene's germline CDR1 is SGHVS and CDR2 FQNEAQ. There are 16 residues in the CDR3. V lost 5 bases and J lost 6; bases outside the gene matches: 8.

The table lists this clonotype with a few counts. V gene TRBV7-8 combines with J gene TRBJ2-5; weak D call: TRBD1 (6 bases). V was pared by 0 bases and J by 4 bases, with 15 bases between. This CDR3 comprises 16 residues. The germline V gene has CDR1 SGHVS and CDR2 FQNEAQ. In nucleotides, the CDR3 is TGTGCCAGCAGCTTAGCAGGGGGTAGCGCCTCAGAGACCCAGTACTTC. Translated, it gives CASSLAGGSASETQYF. The variable domain in full, completed from reference TRBV7-8 and TRBJ2-5, reads GAGVSQSPRYKVAKRGQDVALRCDPISGHVSLFWYQQALGQGPEFLTYFQNEAQLDKSGLPSDRFFAERPEGSVSTLKIQRTQQEDSAVYLCASSLAGGSASETQYFGPGTRLLVL.

This chain connects TRBV30 to TRBJ2-7; unclear D gene. This CDR3 contains 12 residues. Germline V gene sequence: CDR1 GTSNPN, CDR2 SVGIG (reference sequence). With 3 bases removed from V and 4 bases from J, the gap between germline ends came to 10 bases. The CDR3 reads CAWSFNRYEQYF. The DNA for the CDR3 is TGTGCCTGGAGCTTTAATCGGTACGAGCAGTACTTC.

The gene calls are TRBV7-2 and TRBJ1-1; 7 nucleotides agree with TRBD1. With V trimmed by 5 bases and J by 4 bases, 1 base remained unmatched. The CDR3 contains 12 residues. Germline-derived CDR1 and CDR2 are SGHTA and FQGNSA. This chain's CDR3 is CASSRQGTEAFF. CDR3 DNA sequence: TGTGCCAGCAGCCGACAGGGCACTGAAGCTTTCTTT. The variable domain in full, completed from reference TRBV7-2 and TRBJ1-1, reads GAGVSQSPSNKVTEKGKDVELRCDPISGHTALYWYRQSLGQGLEFLIYFQGNSAPDKSGLPSDRFSAERTGGSVSTLTIQRTQQEDSAVYLCASSRQGTEAFFGQGTRLTVV.

The CDR3 DNA reads as TGTGCCAGCAAAACCAGGTTATTTTACGAGCAGTACTTC. It specifies CASKTRLFYEQYF. J is TRBJ2-7 and V is TRBV2; no firm D call. Germline CDR1 SNHLY, CDR2 FYNNEI. CDR3 length: 13 residues. Trimming stripped 7 bases from V and 4 bases from J, with 14 bases between.

V and J are TRBV15 and TRBJ2-7; D is uncertain. Trimming cost V 0 bases and J 0 bases, with 9 bases left between them. Germline values: CDR1 LNHNV, CDR2 YYDKDF (reference sequence). This CDR3 has 15 residues. The CDR3 protein is CATSRDLSSSYEQYF. The CDR3 DNA is TGTGCCACCAGCAGAGATCTGTCCAGCTCCTACGAGCAGTACTTC.

This chain uses TRBV7-2 with TRBJ2-5; the match to TRBD2 covers 8 bases. After removal of 6 bases from V and 3 bases from J, the junction contained 6 bases not matched to a gene. CDR1 is SGHTA and CDR2 is FQGNSA in the germline V gene. CDR3 size: 14 residues. CDR3 sequence: CASRLREAEETQYF. As DNA, the CDR3 is TGTGCCAGCAGATTGCGGGAGGCAGAAGAGACCCAGTACTTC.

This clonotype turned up a few times. V gene TRBV11-2 combines with J gene TRBJ1-2, with 7 positions matching TRBD1. Germline values: CDR1 SGHAT, CDR2 FQNNGV. This CDR3 comprises 14 residues. After removal of 4 bases from V and 2 bases from J, the junction contained 4 bases not matched to a gene. As DNA, the CDR3 is TGTGCCAGCAGCTCACGCAGGGGGAACTATGGCTACACCTTC. Amino acids: CASSSRRGNYGYTF.

The rearrangement links TRBV12-3 or TRBV12-4 to TRBJ1-1; D might be TRBD1 (5 bases). The CDR3 is 15 residues long. Trimming removed 2 bases from V and 0 bases from J, with 10 bases in between. The chain's CDR3 is CASSLSDIMNTEAFF. The CDR3 nucleotides read TGTGCCAGCAGTTTATCGGACATTATGAACACTGAAGCTTTCTTT.

The chain couples TRBV20-1 to TRBJ1-3; D call uncertain. The CDR3 runs to 14 residues. Germline loops: CDR1 DFQATT, CDR2 SNEGSKA (reference sequence). V lost 0 bases and J lost 8, with 14 bases in between. The CDR3 region has the DNA TGCAGTGCTAGAGACCGGGTCCTCGGCGACACCATATATTTT. Its translation is CSARDRVLGDTIYF.

This clonotype appeared once. V is TRBV7-2 and J is TRBJ2-6; possibly TRBD1 for D (5 bases). This CDR3 is 14 amino acids long. Per germline, CDR1 SGHTA and CDR2 FQGNSA. V was cut by 8 bases and J by 3 bases, with 11 bases left in between. The CDR3 DNA reads as TGTGCCAGCGGCCAGGGTTTTGGGGCCAACGTCCTGACTTTC. Translating it yields CASGQGFGANVLTF.

The chain carries TRBV29-1 and TRBJ2-3; 7 bases are a match to TRBD2. Germline values: CDR1 SQVTM, CDR2 ANQGSEA. This CDR3 comprises 15 residues. With V trimmed by 6 bases and J by 0 bases, 9 bases remained unmatched. The DNA for the CDR3 is TGCAGCGTACAACCTAGCGGAGGTAGCACAGATACGCAGTATTTT. This codes for CSVQPSGGSTDTQYF.

The V and J genes are TRBV10-2 and TRBJ2-7, with D perhaps TRBD1 or TRBD2 (5 bases each). The V gene lost 8 bases and the J gene lost 6 bases, with 17 bases spanning the gap. Germline V lookup: CDR1 WSHSY, CDR2 SAAADI. The CDR3 spans 13 residues. The CDR3 reads CASSVRVGVEQYF. CDR3 DNA: TGCGCCAGCTCTGTGAGGGTAGGGGTCGAGCAGTACTTC.